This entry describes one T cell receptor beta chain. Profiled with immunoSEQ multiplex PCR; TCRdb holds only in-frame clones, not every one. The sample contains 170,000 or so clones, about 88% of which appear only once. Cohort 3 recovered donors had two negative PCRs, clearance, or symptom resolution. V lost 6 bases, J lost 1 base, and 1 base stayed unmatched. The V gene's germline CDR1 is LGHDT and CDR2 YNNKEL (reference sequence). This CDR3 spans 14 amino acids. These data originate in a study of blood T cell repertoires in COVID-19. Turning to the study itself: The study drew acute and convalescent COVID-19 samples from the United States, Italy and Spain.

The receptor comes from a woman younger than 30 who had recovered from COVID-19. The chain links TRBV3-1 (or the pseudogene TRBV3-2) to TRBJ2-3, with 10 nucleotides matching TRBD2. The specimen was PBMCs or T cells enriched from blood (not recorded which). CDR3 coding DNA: TGTGCCAGCAGTCTAGCGGGGGGCACAGATACGCAGTATTTT. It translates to CASSLAGGTDTQYF.